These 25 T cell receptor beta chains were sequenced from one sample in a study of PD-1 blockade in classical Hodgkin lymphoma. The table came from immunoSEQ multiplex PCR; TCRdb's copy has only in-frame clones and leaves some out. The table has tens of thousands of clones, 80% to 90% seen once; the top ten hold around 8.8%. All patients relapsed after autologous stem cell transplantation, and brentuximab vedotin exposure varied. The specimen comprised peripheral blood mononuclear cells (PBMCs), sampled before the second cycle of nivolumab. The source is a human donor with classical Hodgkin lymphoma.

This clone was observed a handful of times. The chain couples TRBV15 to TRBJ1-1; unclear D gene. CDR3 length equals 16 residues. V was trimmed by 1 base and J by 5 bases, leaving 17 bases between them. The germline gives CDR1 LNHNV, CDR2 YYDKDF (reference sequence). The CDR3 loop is CATSRADLQSRTEAFF. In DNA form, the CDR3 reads TGTGCCACCAGCAGAGCCGATCTACAGTCAAGAACTGAAGCTTTCTTT.

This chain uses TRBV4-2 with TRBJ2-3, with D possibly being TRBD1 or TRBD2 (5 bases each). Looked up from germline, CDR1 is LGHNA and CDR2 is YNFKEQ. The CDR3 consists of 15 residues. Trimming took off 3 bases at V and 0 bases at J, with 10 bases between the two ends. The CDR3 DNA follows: TGTGCCAGCAGCCACCCGGGGCTAAGCACAGATACGCAGTATTTT. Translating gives CASSHPGLSTDTQYF.

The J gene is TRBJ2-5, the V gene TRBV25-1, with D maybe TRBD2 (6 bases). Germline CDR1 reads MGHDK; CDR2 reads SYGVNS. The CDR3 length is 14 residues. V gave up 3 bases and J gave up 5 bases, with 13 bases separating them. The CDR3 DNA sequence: TGTGCCAGCAGTGACTTCGGGGAGGTGGAGACCCAGTACTTC. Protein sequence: CASSDFGEVETQYF.

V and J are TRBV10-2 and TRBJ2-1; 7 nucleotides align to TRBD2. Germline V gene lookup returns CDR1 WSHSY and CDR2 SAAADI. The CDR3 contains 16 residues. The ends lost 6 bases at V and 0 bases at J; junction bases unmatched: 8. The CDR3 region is CASRDPGGSSYNEQFF. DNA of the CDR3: TGCGCCAGCAGGGACCCGGGGGGAAGCTCCTACAATGAGCAGTTCTTC.

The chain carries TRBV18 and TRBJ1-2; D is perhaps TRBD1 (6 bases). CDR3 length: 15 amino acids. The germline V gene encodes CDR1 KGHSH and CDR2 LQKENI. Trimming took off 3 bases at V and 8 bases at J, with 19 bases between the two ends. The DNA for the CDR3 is TGTGCCAGCTCACCGGAATCCCGTACAGGGTTCGGCTACACCTTC. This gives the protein CASSPESRTGFGYTF.

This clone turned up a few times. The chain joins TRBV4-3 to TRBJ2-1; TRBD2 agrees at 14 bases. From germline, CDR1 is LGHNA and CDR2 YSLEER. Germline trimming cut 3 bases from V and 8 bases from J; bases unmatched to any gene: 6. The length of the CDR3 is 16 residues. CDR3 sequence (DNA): TGCGCCAGCAGCCACAGGACTAGCGGGGGGTATGATGAGCAGTTCTTC. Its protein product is CASSHRTSGGYDEQFF.

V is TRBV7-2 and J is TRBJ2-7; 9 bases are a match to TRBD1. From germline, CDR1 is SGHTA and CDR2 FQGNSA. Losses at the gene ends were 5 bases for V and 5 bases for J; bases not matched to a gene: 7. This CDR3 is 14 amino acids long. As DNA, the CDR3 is TGTGCCAGCAGCAGGGACAGGGTGGCAGACGAGCAGTACTTC. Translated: CASSRDRVADEQYF.

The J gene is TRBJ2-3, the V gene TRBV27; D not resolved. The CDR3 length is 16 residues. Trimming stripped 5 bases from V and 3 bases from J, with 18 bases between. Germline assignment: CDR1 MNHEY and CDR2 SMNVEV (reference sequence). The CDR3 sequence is CASSLFMRPLTDTQYF. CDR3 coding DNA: TGTGCCAGCAGTCTCTTTATGCGCCCCCTAACAGATACGCAGTATTTT.

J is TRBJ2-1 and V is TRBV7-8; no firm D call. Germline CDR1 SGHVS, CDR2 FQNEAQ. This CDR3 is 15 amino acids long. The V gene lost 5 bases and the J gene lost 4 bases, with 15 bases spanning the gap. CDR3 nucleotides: TGTGCCAGCAGCCCGCCGTGGGGTTTTTACAATGAGCAGTTCTTC. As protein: CASSPPWGFYNEQFF.

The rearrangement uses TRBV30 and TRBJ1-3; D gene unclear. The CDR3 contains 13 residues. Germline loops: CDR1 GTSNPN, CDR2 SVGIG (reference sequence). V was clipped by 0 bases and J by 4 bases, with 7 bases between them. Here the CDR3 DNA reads TGTGCCTGGAGTGTAGTGGGAGGAAACACCATATATTTT. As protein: CAWSVVGGNTIYF.

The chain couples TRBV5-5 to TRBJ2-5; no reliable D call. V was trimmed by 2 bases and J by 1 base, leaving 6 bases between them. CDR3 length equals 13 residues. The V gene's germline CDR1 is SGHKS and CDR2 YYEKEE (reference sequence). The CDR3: CASSFGSQETQYF. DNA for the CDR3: TGTGCCAGCAGCTTCGGCTCCCAAGAGACCCAGTACTTC.

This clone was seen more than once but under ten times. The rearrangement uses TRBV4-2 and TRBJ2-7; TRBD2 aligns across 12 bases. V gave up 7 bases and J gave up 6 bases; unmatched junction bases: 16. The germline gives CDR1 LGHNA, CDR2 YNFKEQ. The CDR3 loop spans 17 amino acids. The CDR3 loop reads CASTTRNGTSGRLEQYF. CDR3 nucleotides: TGTGCCAGCACCACAAGAAACGGGACTAGCGGGCGTCTCGAGCAGTACTTC.

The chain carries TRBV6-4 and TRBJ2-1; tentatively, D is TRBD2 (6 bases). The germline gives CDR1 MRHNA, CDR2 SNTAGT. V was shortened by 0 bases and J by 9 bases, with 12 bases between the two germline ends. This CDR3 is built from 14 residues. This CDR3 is CASSDSGGFGEQFF. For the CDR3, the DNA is TGTGCCAGCAGTGACTCGGGGGGATTCGGTGAGCAGTTCTTC.

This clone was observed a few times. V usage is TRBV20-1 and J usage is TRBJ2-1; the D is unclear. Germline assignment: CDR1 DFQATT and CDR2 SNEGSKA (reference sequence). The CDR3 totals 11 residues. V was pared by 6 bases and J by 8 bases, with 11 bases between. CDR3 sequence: CSARVDDEQFF. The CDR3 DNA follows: TGCAGTGCCCGAGTGGACGATGAGCAGTTCTTC.

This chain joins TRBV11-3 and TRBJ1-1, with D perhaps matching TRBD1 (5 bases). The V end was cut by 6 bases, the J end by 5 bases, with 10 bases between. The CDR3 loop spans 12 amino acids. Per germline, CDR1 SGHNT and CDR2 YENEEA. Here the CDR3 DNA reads TGTGCCAGCAGTTCAGGGTGGACTGAAGCTTTCTTT. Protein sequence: CASSSGWTEAFF.

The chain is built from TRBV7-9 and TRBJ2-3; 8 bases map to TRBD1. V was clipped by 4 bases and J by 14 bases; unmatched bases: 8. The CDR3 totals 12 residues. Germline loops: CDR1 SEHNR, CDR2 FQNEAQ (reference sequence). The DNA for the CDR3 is TGTGCCAGCAGCTCGGGACAGGCCGTTTTGTATTTT. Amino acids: CASSSGQAVLYF. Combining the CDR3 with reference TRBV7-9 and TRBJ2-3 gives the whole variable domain DTGVSQNPRHKITKRGQNVTFRCDPISEHNRLYWYRQTLGQGPEFLTYFQNEAQLEKSRLLSDRFSAERPKGSFSTLEIQRTEQGDSAMYLCASSSGQAVLYFGPGTRLTVL.

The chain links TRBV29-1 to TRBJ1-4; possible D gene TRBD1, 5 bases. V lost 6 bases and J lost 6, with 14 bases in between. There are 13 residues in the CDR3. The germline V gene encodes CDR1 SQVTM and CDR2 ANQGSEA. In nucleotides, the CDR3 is TGCAGCGTCCAGCCGGGACCTGATGAAAAACTGTTTTTT. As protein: CSVQPGPDEKLFF.

Written as DNA, the CDR3 is TGCGCCAGCAGCTTGGCCCCGGGACAGGGATTCTACGAGCAGTACTTC. Translating gives CASSLAPGQGFYEQYF. The V and J genes are TRBV5-1 and TRBJ2-7, with 9 bases matching TRBD1. Germline CDR1 and CDR2: SGHRS and YFSETQ. Trimming removed 0 bases from V and 3 bases from J; junction bases left unmatched: 7. There are 16 residues in the CDR3.

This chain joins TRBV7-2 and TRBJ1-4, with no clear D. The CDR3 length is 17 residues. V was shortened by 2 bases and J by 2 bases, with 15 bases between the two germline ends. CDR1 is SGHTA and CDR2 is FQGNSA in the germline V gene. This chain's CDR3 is CASSLTSDFSTNEKLFF. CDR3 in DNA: TGTGCCAGCAGCTTAACGTCGGATTTTTCGACTAATGAAAAACTGTTTTTT.

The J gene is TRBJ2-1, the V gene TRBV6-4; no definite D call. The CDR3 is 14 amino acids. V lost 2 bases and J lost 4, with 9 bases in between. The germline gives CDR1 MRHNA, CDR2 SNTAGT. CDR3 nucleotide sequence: TGTGCCAGCAGTGACGCGCCTGGTTACAATGAGCAGTTCTTC. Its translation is CASSDAPGYNEQFF.

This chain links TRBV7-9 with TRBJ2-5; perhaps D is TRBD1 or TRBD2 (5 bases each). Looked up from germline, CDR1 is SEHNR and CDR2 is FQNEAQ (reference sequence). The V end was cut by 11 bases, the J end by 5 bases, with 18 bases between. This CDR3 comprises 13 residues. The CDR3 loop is CASTRGEWETQYF. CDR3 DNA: TGTGCCTCCACGCGAGGGGAGTGGGAGACCCAGTACTTC.

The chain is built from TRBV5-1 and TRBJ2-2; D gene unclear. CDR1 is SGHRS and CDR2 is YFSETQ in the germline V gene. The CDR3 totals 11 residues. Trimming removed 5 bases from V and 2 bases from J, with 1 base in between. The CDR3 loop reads CASRNTGELFF. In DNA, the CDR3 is TGCGCCAGCAGAAACACCGGGGAGCTGTTTTTT.

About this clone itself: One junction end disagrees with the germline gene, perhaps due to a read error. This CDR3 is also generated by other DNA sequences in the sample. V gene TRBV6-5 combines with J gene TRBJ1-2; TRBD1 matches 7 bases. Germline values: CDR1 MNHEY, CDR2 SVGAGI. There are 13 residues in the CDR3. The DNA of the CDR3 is TGTGCCAGCAGCTACTTACAGGGGTATGGCTACACCTTC. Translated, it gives CASSYLQGYGYTF.

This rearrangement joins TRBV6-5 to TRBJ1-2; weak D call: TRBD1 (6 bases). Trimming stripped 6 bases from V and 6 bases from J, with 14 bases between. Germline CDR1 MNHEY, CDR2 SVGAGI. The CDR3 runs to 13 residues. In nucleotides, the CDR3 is TGTGCCAGCAGGAGGACAGAGACGGATGGCTACACCTTC. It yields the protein CASRRTETDGYTF.

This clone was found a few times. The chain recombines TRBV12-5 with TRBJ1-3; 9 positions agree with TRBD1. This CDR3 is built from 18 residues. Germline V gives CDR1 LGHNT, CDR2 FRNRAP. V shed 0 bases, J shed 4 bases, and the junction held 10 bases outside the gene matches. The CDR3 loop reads CASGLVLPDRGRGNTIYF. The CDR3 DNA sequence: TGTGCTAGTGGTTTGGTACTACCGGACAGGGGAAGGGGAAACACCATATATTTT. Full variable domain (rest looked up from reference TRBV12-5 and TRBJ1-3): DARVTQTPRHKVTEMGQEVTMRCQPILGHNTVFWYRQTMMQGLELLAYFRNRAPLDDSGMPKDRFSAEMPDATLATLKIQPSEPRDSAVYFCASGLVLPDRGRGNTIYFGEGSWLTVV.